Listed below are T cell receptor beta chains from one sample, sequenced in a study of identical twins. TCRdb reprocessed the 5' RACE reads with MiXCR, giving one entry per CDR3 protein. The table lists 350,000 to 400,000 distinct CDR3 sequences, 9% of them singletons. Sequences were obtained from naive T cells sorted from blood. Source of these receptors: a woman between 45 and 65 years old in good health. CDR3s include the opening cysteine and the closing phenylalanine or tryptophan. Fields, in order: D gene, V gene, clone size, J gene, CDR3 DNA, CDR3 protein. D genes are given only for firm matches. Clone size appears in some rows only: once, few, many, or a class for an expanded clone.

D gene: .; V gene: TRBV11-2; clone size: many; J gene: TRBJ1-1; CDR3 DNA: TGTGCCAGCAGCTTAGCCCAGGGCCGGACGAACACTGAAGCTTTCTTT; CDR3 protein: CASSLAQGRTNTEAFF
D gene: .; V gene: TRBV6-6; clone size: .; J gene: TRBJ2-2; CDR3 DNA: TGTGCCAGCAGTTACTCGAGGACGAGGGGGACCGGGGAGCTGTTTTTT; CDR3 protein: CASSYSRTRGTGELFF
D gene: .; V gene: TRBV19; clone size: few; J gene: TRBJ1-5; CDR3 DNA: TGTGCCAGTAGTCTGTGGGTTGAGCAGCCCCAGCATTTT; CDR3 protein: CASSLWVEQPQHF
D gene: TRBD2; V gene: TRBV7-3; clone size: few; J gene: TRBJ2-2; CDR3 DNA: TGTGCCAGCAGCTTAAACCTAGCGGGAGGCACCGGGGAGCTGTTTTTT; CDR3 protein: CASSLNLAGGTGELFF
D gene: TRBD2; V gene: TRBV14; clone size: .; J gene: TRBJ2-7; CDR3 DNA: TGTGCCAGCAGCCAAGAGTTCGCGGGAGGTTACTACGAGCAGTACTTC; CDR3 protein: CASSQEFAGGYYEQYF
D gene: TRBD2; V gene: TRBV5-1; clone size: many; J gene: TRBJ2-1; CDR3 DNA: TGCGCCAGCAGCCCGGGACTAGCGGGAGGCGATGAGCAGTTCTTC; CDR3 protein: CASSPGLAGGDEQFF
D gene: TRBD2; V gene: TRBV20-1; clone size: few; J gene: TRBJ2-1; CDR3 DNA: TGCAGTGCTAGATCCTTGACTAGCGGGAGGGGGTCCTACAATGAGCAGTTCTTC; CDR3 protein: CSARSLTSGRGSYNEQFF
D gene: .; V gene: TRBV19; clone size: .; J gene: TRBJ2-1; CDR3 DNA: TGTGCCAGTAGTATTGCTCATTTATACAATGAGCAGTTCTTC; CDR3 protein: CASSIAHLYNEQFF
D gene: .; V gene: TRBV25-1; clone size: few; J gene: TRBJ2-7; CDR3 DNA: TGTGCCAGCAGTGAATCAGGGAGGATCTCCTACGAGCAGTACTTC; CDR3 protein: CASSESGRISYEQYF
D gene: .; V gene: TRBV27; clone size: few; J gene: TRBJ2-1; CDR3 DNA: TGTGCCAGCAGTTTATTAGGGCTATTCAACAATGAGCAGTTCTTC; CDR3 protein: CASSLLGLFNNEQFF
D gene: .; V gene: TRBV7-9; clone size: .; J gene: TRBJ2-5; CDR3 DNA: TGTGCCAGCAGCTTGTTAGGTGGAGGGGAGACCCAGTACTTC; CDR3 protein: CASSLLGGGETQYF
D gene: .; V gene: TRBV12-3/TRBV12-4; clone size: .; J gene: TRBJ1-4; CDR3 DNA: TGTGCCAGCAGTTTAGTGGGGGGCTCAACTAATGAAAAACTGTTTTTT; CDR3 protein: CASSLVGGSTNEKLFF
D gene: .; V gene: TRBV20-1; clone size: .; J gene: TRBJ1-3; CDR3 DNA: TGCAGTGCTCGGAAATCTGGAAACACCATATATTTT; CDR3 protein: CSARKSGNTIYF
D gene: TRBD2; V gene: TRBV5-1; clone size: many; J gene: TRBJ2-1; CDR3 DNA: TGCGCCAGCAGCTTGGCCTCCAAGGCTAGCGGGAGAACCAATGAGCAGTTCTTC; CDR3 protein: CASSLASKASGRTNEQFF
D gene: TRBD1; V gene: TRBV25-1; clone size: .; J gene: TRBJ1-4; CDR3 DNA: TGTGCCAGCAACGACAGGGTCGGCGAAAAACTGTTTTTT; CDR3 protein: CASNDRVGEKLFF
D gene: .; V gene: TRBV28; clone size: .; J gene: TRBJ2-5; CDR3 DNA: TGTGCCAGCAGTTTGACAGACCAAGAGACCCAGTACTTC; CDR3 protein: CASSLTDQETQYF
D gene: .; V gene: TRBV25-1; clone size: .; J gene: TRBJ2-6; CDR3 DNA: TGTGCCAGCAGTAACGACGGACCTGGGGCCAACGTCCTGACTTTC; CDR3 protein: CASSNDGPGANVLTF
D gene: .; V gene: TRBV20-1; clone size: few; J gene: TRBJ2-2; CDR3 DNA: TGCAGTGCTAGGAAGGCTGCGAACACCGGGGAGCTGTTTTTT; CDR3 protein: CSARKAANTGELFF
D gene: .; V gene: TRBV24-1; clone size: many; J gene: TRBJ2-1; CDR3 DNA: TGTGCCACCGGGGGTCCGGGGTACAATGAGCAGTTCTTC; CDR3 protein: CATGGPGYNEQFF
D gene: .; V gene: TRBV5-1; clone size: many; J gene: TRBJ2-1; CDR3 DNA: TGCGCCAGCAGCTTGGGGCCAGCGGGCAATGAGTGGCAGTTCTTC; CDR3 protein: CASSLGPAGNEWQFF
D gene: TRBD2; V gene: TRBV5-1; clone size: .; J gene: TRBJ2-3; CDR3 DNA: TGCGCCAGCAGCTTATCAGCGGGAGTCCCCACAGATACGCAGTATTTT; CDR3 protein: CASSLSAGVPTDTQYF
D gene: TRBD2; V gene: TRBV7-7; clone size: few; J gene: TRBJ2-5; CDR3 DNA: TGTGCCAGCAGCCCCTTAGCGGGAGTAGGGGAGACCCAGTACTTC; CDR3 protein: CASSPLAGVGETQYF
D gene: .; V gene: TRBV4-1; clone size: few; J gene: TRBJ2-3; CDR3 DNA: TGCGCCAGCAGCCAAGAGGTTCGGGGGCGTAGCACAGATACGCAGTATTTT; CDR3 protein: CASSQEVRGRSTDTQYF
D gene: .; V gene: TRBV9; clone size: few; J gene: TRBJ2-7; CDR3 DNA: TGTGCCAGCAGCTCCGTCGGCAGTTACGAGCAGTACTTC; CDR3 protein: CASSSVGSYEQYF
D gene: .; V gene: TRBV6-1; clone size: few; J gene: TRBJ2-5; CDR3 DNA: TGTGCCAGCAGTGCCCTGGCGGGCGCGCCGAGGAAAGAGACCCAGTACTTC; CDR3 protein: CASSALAGAPRKETQYF
D gene: TRBD1; V gene: TRBV5-1; clone size: .; J gene: TRBJ2-2; CDR3 DNA: TGCGCCAGCAGGACACCCGGGACAGGGAGCACCGGGGAGCTGTTTTTT; CDR3 protein: CASRTPGTGSTGELFF
D gene: TRBD2; V gene: TRBV20-1; clone size: .; J gene: TRBJ2-7; CDR3 DNA: TGCAGTGCTAGGGGGAGGGGACTCTTCTACGAGCAGTACTTC; CDR3 protein: CSARGRGLFYEQYF
D gene: .; V gene: TRBV20-1; clone size: many; J gene: TRBJ2-5; CDR3 DNA: TGCAGTGCTAGTGGACGGGCCGAGACCCAGTACTTC; CDR3 protein: CSASGRAETQYF
D gene: .; V gene: TRBV6-5; clone size: few; J gene: TRBJ2-2; CDR3 DNA: TGTGCCAGCAGTTATTCTGGGACCAACACCGGGGAGCTGTTTTTT; CDR3 protein: CASSYSGTNTGELFF
D gene: .; V gene: TRBV20-1; clone size: .; J gene: TRBJ1-5; CDR3 DNA: TGCAGTGCTAGAAAAACGGGACTTGTGTTAGAGCCCCAGCATTTT; CDR3 protein: CSARKTGLVLEPQHF
D gene: TRBD2; V gene: TRBV27; clone size: many; J gene: TRBJ2-1; CDR3 DNA: TGTGCCAGCAGTTTACGGGACAGGAAGACGTGGCTAGCGGGAGAGGGCCACTACAATGAGCAGTTCTTC; CDR3 protein: CASSLRDRKTWLAGEGHYNEQFF
D gene: .; V gene: TRBV7-6; clone size: few; J gene: TRBJ2-7; CDR3 DNA: TGTGCCAGCAGCCTGAGCCCAGCCTACGAGCAGTACTTC; CDR3 protein: CASSLSPAYEQYF
D gene: .; V gene: TRBV11-1; clone size: many; J gene: TRBJ2-5; CDR3 DNA: TGTGCCAGCAGCTTAAGCAGGAGGGAGACCCAGTACTTC; CDR3 protein: CASSLSRRETQYF
D gene: .; V gene: TRBV5-6; clone size: many; J gene: TRBJ2-4; CDR3 DNA: TGTGCCAGCAGCTCGTACAGGGTAGCCAAAAACATTCAGTACTTC; CDR3 protein: CASSSYRVAKNIQYF
D gene: .; V gene: TRBV11-2; clone size: .; J gene: TRBJ1-1; CDR3 DNA: TGTGCCAGCAGCTTAGCGGGGGGAACGGACACTGAAGCTTTCTTT; CDR3 protein: CASSLAGGTDTEAFF
D gene: TRBD2; V gene: TRBV11-1; clone size: .; J gene: TRBJ2-1; CDR3 DNA: TGTGCCAGCAGCCAAACTAGCGGGCACTACTCCTACAATGAGCAGTTCTTC; CDR3 protein: CASSQTSGHYSYNEQFF
D gene: TRBD2; V gene: TRBV29-1; clone size: .; J gene: TRBJ2-6; CDR3 DNA: TGCAGCGTTGATGGGTTTAGTGGAACTAGCGGGAGTACTGGGGCCAACGTCCTGACTTTC; CDR3 protein: CSVDGFSGTSGSTGANVLTF
D gene: TRBD2; V gene: TRBV20-1; clone size: few; J gene: TRBJ2-7; CDR3 DNA: TGCAGTGCTTACCCCCCGGGACTAGCGGCATCCGACGAGCAGTACTTC; CDR3 protein: CSAYPPGLAASDEQYF
D gene: .; V gene: TRBV21-1; clone size: .; J gene: TRBJ2-2; CDR3 DNA: TGTGCCGTCCTGGGGTACGGCACCGGGGAGCTGTTTTTT; CDR3 protein: CAVLGYGTGELFF
D gene: .; V gene: TRBV11-2; clone size: many; J gene: TRBJ2-5; CDR3 DNA: TGTGCCAGCAGCTTATCAGGGGGTAGCGGGTTTCAAGAGACCCAGTACTTC; CDR3 protein: CASSLSGGSGFQETQYF